These T cell receptor beta chains were read from a single sample in a study of cytomegalovirus exposure and HLA in healthy donors. Some clones are missing from TCRdb's copy, which holds only in-frame ones; the method was immunoSEQ multiplex PCR. In the table there are some 180,000 clones, around 75% of which are singletons. Material for sequencing was PBMCs. The receptors here all came from a male donor in good health and CMV-seronegative. Each CDR3 is given with its conserved first and last residue. The D gene is left open where the match is weak. The listing skips clone size in some rows; elsewhere it reads once, few, many or a size class.

cdr3_length,clone_size,d_call,j_call,v_call,cdr3_aa,cdr3_nt
13,.,.,TRBJ1-1,TRBV5-1,CASSFTGNTEAFF,TGCGCCAGCAGCTTTACAGGAAACACTGAAGCTTTCTTT
14,.,.,TRBJ2-7,TRBV5-4,CATTTRTAGDEQYF,TGTGCCACCACTACCCGGACAGCTGGGGACGAGCAGTACTTC
15,.,.,TRBJ1-5,TRBV4-3,CASSQRQASNQPQHF,TGCGCCAGCAGCCAAAGACAGGCTAGCAATCAGCCCCAGCATTTT
13,.,.,TRBJ2-2,TRBV19,CASSIVVAGELFF,TGTGCCAGTAGTATAGTTGTCGCCGGGGAGCTGTTTTTT
16,once,.,TRBJ1-6,TRBV6-1,CASSEKSAGGNSPLHF,TGTGCCAGCAGTGAAAAAAGTGCGGGGGGTAATTCACCCCTCCACTTT
12,.,.,TRBJ1-4,TRBV6-5,CASQGTNEKLFF,TGTGCCAGCCAGGGAACTAATGAAAAACTGTTTTTT
15,.,TRBD1,TRBJ1-5,TRBV4-3,CASSQSRGDIQPQHF,TGCGCCAGCAGCCAGTCCAGGGGGGACATTCAGCCCCAGCATTTT
14,once,.,TRBJ2-1,TRBV7-9,CASSSWDSPDEQFF,TGTGCCAGCAGCTCCTGGGACTCTCCCGATGAGCAGTTCTTC
14,few,TRBD1,TRBJ1-1,TRBV28,CASSPGQTNTEAFF,TGTGCCAGCAGTCCGGGACAGACTAACACTGAAGCTTTCTTT
15,.,.,TRBJ2-3,TRBV18,CASSPRTDSTDTQYF,TGTGCCAGCTCGCCCCGGACAGACTCCACAGATACGCAGTATTTT
13,.,TRBD1,TRBJ1-2,TRBV19,CASSSDRGYGYTF,TGTGCCAGTAGTTCCGACAGGGGCTATGGCTACACCTTC